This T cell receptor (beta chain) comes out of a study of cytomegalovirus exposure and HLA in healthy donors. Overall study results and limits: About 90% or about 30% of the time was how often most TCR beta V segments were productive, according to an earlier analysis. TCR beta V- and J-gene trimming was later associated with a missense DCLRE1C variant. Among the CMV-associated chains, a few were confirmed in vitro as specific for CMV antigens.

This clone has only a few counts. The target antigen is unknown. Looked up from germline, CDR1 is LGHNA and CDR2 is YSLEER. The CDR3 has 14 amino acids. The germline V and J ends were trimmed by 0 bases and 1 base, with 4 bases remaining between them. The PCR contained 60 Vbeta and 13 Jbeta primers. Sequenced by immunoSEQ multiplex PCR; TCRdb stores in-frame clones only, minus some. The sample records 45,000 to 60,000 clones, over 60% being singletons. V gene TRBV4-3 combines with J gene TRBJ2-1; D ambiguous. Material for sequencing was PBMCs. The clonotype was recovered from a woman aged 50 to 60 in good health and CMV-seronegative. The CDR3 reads CASSQDQSYNEQFF. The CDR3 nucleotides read TGCGCCAGCAGCCAAGATCAATCCTACAATGAGCAGTTCTTC.